This TCR beta chain was sequenced for a study of shared clonotypes between healthy human individuals. As for the study in general: Donors had three CD4 naive, three CD4 memory, two CD8 naive and one CD8 memory plate apiece. Study-level points and caveats: Memory subsets had estimated richness that was generally smaller than that of naive subsets.

As for this clone: The antigen remains unidentified.

Germline CDR1 SEHNR, CDR2 FQNEAQ (reference sequence). The CDR3 covers 13 residues. The V and J ends lost 8 bases and 10 bases respectively, with 18 bases between them. Nashville, Tennessee was home to all donors, each a Caucasian adult. In the CD4+ fraction, cells were divided into CD45RA+ naive and CD45RA-negative memory subsets. Only in-frame clones appear in the TCRdb table, and some are missing; sequencing was by immunoSEQ multiplex PCR. This sample has over a million clones; roughly 96% occur once, and the top ten carry approximately 1.1%. The receptor was derived from a man under 40 in good health. The rearrangement uses TRBV7-9 and TRBJ2-1; D is tentatively TRBD1 or TRBD2 (5 bases each). The sequenced material came from naive CD4+ T cells sorted from blood. Described subset: CD45RA+ positively selected. CDR3 nucleotide sequence: TGTGCCAGCCATAATGTAGGGTGGGACGAGCAGTTCTTC. It encodes CASHNVGWDEQFF.